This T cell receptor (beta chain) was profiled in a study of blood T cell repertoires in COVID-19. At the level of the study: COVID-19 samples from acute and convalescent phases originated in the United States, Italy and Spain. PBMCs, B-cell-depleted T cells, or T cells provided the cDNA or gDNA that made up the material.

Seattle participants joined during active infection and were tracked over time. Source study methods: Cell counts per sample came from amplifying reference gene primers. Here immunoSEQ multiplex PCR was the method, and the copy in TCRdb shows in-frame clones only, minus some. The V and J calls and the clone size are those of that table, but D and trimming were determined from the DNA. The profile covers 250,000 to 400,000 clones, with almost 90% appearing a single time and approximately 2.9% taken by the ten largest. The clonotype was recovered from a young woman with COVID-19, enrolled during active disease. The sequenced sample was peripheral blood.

CDR3: CASSIGQGRNEQYF. CDR3 coding DNA: TGTGCCAGTAGTATAGGACAGGGGCGGAACGAGCAGTACTTC. The chain couples TRBV19 to TRBJ2-7; 8 bases map to TRBD1. Unmatched junction bases numbered 4, after V lost 1 base and J lost 5 bases. Germline V gene lookup returns CDR1 LNHDA and CDR2 SQIVND (reference sequence). The CDR3 is made up of 14 amino acids.